This passage covers 25 T cell receptor beta chains from one sample sequenced in a study of T cells in Graves' hyperthyroidism and ophthalmopathy (dated by TCRdb to about 2019). The library was produced with multiplex PCR. This sample was sequenced with an Illumina HiSeq 2000. TCR beta CDR3 regions were amplified from RNA transcripts. The TCR CDR3 was subjected to a first round of RT-PCR using the HTBI primer set and the Qiagen OneStep RT-PCR kit. TCRdb itself trimmed the public reads at Q25 with fastp, ran MiXCR and retained productive beta chains. Entries are consolidated by CDR3 protein sequence, retaining the most common genes and DNA. Recorded for this sample are hundreds of thousands of distinct CDR3 sequences; around 15% of them occurred a single time. The ten largest clones add up to more than 25% of the sample. The sample comprised blood. The receptor source for this set is a woman between 18 and 30 years old with Graves' ophthalmopathy.

This clonotype occurred many times. The chain has TRBV12-3 or TRBV12-4 and TRBJ2-3; no firm D call. Between the trimmed V and J ends, which lost 5 bases and 5 bases, there was a span of 17 bases. The CDR3 loop spans 15 amino acids. The CDR3 protein is CASSLTRRDGDTQYF. CDR3 DNA: TGTGCCAGCAGTCTGACTCGAAGGGATGGAGATACGCAGTATTTT.

This clonotype was observed at least ten times. The V gene is TRBV24-1, the J gene TRBJ2-1, with D tentatively TRBD2 (7 bases). The CDR3 covers 17 residues. Germline lookup yields CDR1 KGHDR and CDR2 SFDVKD. V dropped 2 bases and J dropped 2 bases, with 15 bases sitting between them. CDR3 nucleotide sequence: TGTGCCACCAGTGATTACCGCCAGGGGACTACCTACAATGAGCAGTTCTTC. Translated: CATSDYRQGTTYNEQFF.

This chain links TRBV9 with TRBJ2-5; perhaps TRBD2 as D (7 bases). The V gene's germline CDR1 is SGDLS and CDR2 YYNGEE. This CDR3 is built from 15 residues. Deletions cut 4 bases from V and 5 bases from J, with 18 bases between. CDR3 sequence reads: CASSFAAGAGETQYF. CDR3 nucleotide sequence: TGTGCCAGCAGCTTTGCCGCGGGGGCCGGGGAGACCCAGTACTTC. The variable domain in full, with the rest retrieved from reference TRBV9 and TRBJ2-5, is DSGVTQTPKHLITATGQRVTLRCSPRSGDLSVYWYQQSLDQGLQFLIQYYNGEERAKGNILERFSAQQFPDLHSELNLSSLELGDSALYFCASSFAAGAGETQYFGPGTRLLVL.

This clonotype has a count of ten or more. V is TRBV6-2 or TRBV6-3 and J is TRBJ2-3; possible D gene TRBD1, 6 bases. This CDR3 has 16 amino acids. V was pared by 2 bases and J by 3 bases, with 15 bases between. Germline V gene data show CDR1 as MNHEY and CDR2 as SVGEGT. The CDR3 nucleotides are TGTGCCAGCAGTTACGGCAGGGGTGATGTGACAGATACGCAGTATTTT. This gives the protein CASSYGRGDVTDTQYF.

This clonotype was counted at least ten times. The rearrangement links TRBV11-2 to TRBJ2-1; 7 bases line up with TRBD2. The CDR3 length is 17 residues. Trimming at V came to 6 bases and at J to 0 bases, leaving 11 bases not matched to a gene. Germline CDR1 and CDR2: SGHAT and FQNNGV. In DNA, the CDR3 is TGTGCCAGCAGAAGAAAGGGTGGCGGGAGCTCCTACAATGAGCAGTTCTTC. Translating it yields CASRRKGGGSSYNEQFF.

This clonotype was detected many times. This chain connects TRBV9 to TRBJ2-7; D unresolved. Trimming took 0 bases from V and 3 from J, leaving 10 bases between them. The CDR3 runs 14 residues. Germline V gene lookup returns CDR1 SGDLS and CDR2 YYNGEE. As DNA, the CDR3 is TGTGCCAGCAGCGTAGCTCCGGATAACTACGAGCAGTACTTC. It is translated as CASSVAPDNYEQYF.

The chain employs TRBV6-2 or TRBV6-3 and TRBJ1-1; D unresolved. This CDR3 region has 15 residues. CDR1 and CDR2 (germline): MNHEY, SVGEGT. Deletions cut 0 bases from V and 5 bases from J, with 13 bases between. CDR3 amino acids: CASSYSKGGRTEAFF. Written as DNA, the CDR3 is TGTGCCAGCAGTTACTCCAAGGGTGGCAGGACTGAAGCTTTCTTT.

This clonotype came up many times. The chain joins TRBV12-3 or TRBV12-4 to TRBJ1-1; D is ambiguous. This CDR3 is 14 amino acids long. The V and J ends lost 4 bases and 0 bases respectively, with 9 bases between them. The CDR3 sequence: CASSSSLLNTEAFF. The DNA for the CDR3 is TGTGCCAGCAGTTCTTCTCTGTTGAACACTGAAGCTTTCTTT.

The J gene is TRBJ1-4, the V gene TRBV2, with TRBD1 matching 8 bases. Losses at the gene ends were 7 bases for V and 7 bases for J; bases not matched to a gene: 5. Germline CDR1 SNHLY, CDR2 FYNNEI. The CDR3 runs 13 residues. The CDR3 region is CASTGQGGEKLFF. The DNA of the CDR3 is TGTGCCAGCACTGGACAGGGCGGTGAAAAACTGTTTTTT.

This clonotype has just a few counts. This chain links TRBV20-1 with TRBJ1-6; 7 nucleotides line up with TRBD1. From germline, CDR1 is DFQATT and CDR2 SNEGSKA (reference sequence). This CDR3 spans 16 amino acids. V lost 1 base to trimming and J lost 8 bases; unmatched junction nucleotides: 11. The CDR3 loop is CSARVAGGLNDSPLHF. The CDR3 DNA is TGCAGTGCTAGAGTGGCAGGGGGTTTAAATGATTCACCCCTCCACTTT.

Of note for this clonotype: Since a much larger clone is just one base distant, this may be a read error. This chain joins TRBV20-1 and TRBJ2-5, with a tentative D call TRBD2 (7 bases). Trimming stripped 3 bases from V and 4 bases from J, with 15 bases between. The CDR3 totals 14 residues. CDR1 is DFQATT and CDR2 is SNEGSKA in the germline V gene (reference sequence). CDR3 sequence: CSARRGGGGETQYF. CDR3 nucleotides: TGCAGTGCTAGGAGGGGGGGGGGGGGAGAGACCCAGTACTTC.

This clonotype was counted many times. The chain combines TRBV28 with TRBJ2-5, with D perhaps matching TRBD2 (7 bases). V was cut by 5 bases and J by 5 bases, with 18 bases left in between. CDR1 MDHEN and CDR2 SYDVKM come from the germline V gene. The CDR3 covers 15 residues. In nucleotides, the CDR3 is TGTGCCAGCAGTCCCCTTCTCCGGGGGGCCGAGACCCAGTACTTC. It encodes CASSPLLRGAETQYF. Looking up the rest from reference TRBV28 and TRBJ2-5 gives the full variable domain: DVKVTQSSRYLVKRTGEKVFLECVQDMDHENMFWYRQDPGLGLRLIYFSYDVKMKEKGDIPEGYSVSREKKERFSLILESASTNQTSMYLCASSPLLRGAETQYFGPGTRLLVL.

The V call is TRBV7-2, the J call TRBJ2-1; 8 nucleotides align to TRBD2. The V gene's germline CDR1 is SGHTA and CDR2 FQGNSA. The CDR3 runs 17 residues. V was pared by 5 bases and J by 4 bases, with 13 bases of the junction left unmatched. The CDR3 protein is CASSPGLATGVYNEQFF. In nucleotides, the CDR3 is TGTGCCAGCAGCCCTGGACTAGCTACGGGTGTATACAATGAGCAGTTCTTC.

V gene TRBV9 combines with J gene TRBJ1-2, with 10 bases fitting TRBD1. CDR1 is SGDLS, CDR2 YYNGEE, per germline. With V trimmed by 0 bases and J by 7 bases, 6 bases remained unmatched. The CDR3 sequence is 15 residues long. CDR3 loop: CASSVDGGTGVGYTF. Here the CDR3 DNA reads TGTGCCAGCAGCGTAGACGGCGGGACAGGGGTTGGCTACACCTTC. The variable domain in full, completed from reference TRBV9 and TRBJ1-2, reads DSGVTQTPKHLITATGQRVTLRCSPRSGDLSVYWYQQSLDQGLQFLIQYYNGEERAKGNILERFSAQQFPDLHSELNLSSLELGDSALYFCASSVDGGTGVGYTFGSGTRLTVV.

The table lists this clonotype with many counts. The chain combines TRBV20-1 with TRBJ2-2; D uncertain. V dropped 2 bases and J dropped 1 base, with 8 bases sitting between them. The CDR3 is made up of 14 amino acids. Germline CDR1 is DFQATT and CDR2 is SNEGSKA (reference sequence). CDR3 DNA sequence: TGCAGTGCTAGAATCCGCGGGAACACCGGGGAGCTGTTTTTT. Encoded protein: CSARIRGNTGELFF.

This sequence joins TRBV20-1 and TRBJ2-1; 12 bases align to TRBD2. The V gene's germline CDR1 is DFQATT and CDR2 SNEGSKA (reference sequence). The junction had 3 bases not matched to a gene; V was cut back by 3 bases and J by 6 bases. CDR3 length equals 14 residues. The DNA for the CDR3 is TGCAGTGCTAGTCTAGCGGGAGGGATCAATGAGCAGTTCTTC. Protein sequence: CSASLAGGINEQFF.

There are many counts of this clonotype. The chain carries TRBV12-3 or TRBV12-4 and TRBJ2-1; TRBD2 agrees at 10 bases. Trimming took 6 bases from V and 4 from J; bases not matched to a gene: 6. This CDR3 region has 15 residues. Here the CDR3 DNA reads TGTGCCAGCAGGCCAGGGACTAGCGCTTACAATGAGCAGTTCTTC. Encoded protein: CASRPGTSAYNEQFF.

At least ten counts were recorded for this clonotype. The V and J genes are TRBV20-1 and TRBJ2-1, with a possible D match to TRBD1 (6 bases). The germline V and J ends were trimmed by 2 bases and 7 bases, with 15 bases remaining between them. This CDR3 spans 14 amino acids. Germline values: CDR1 DFQATT, CDR2 SNEGSKA (reference sequence). Here the CDR3 DNA reads TGCAGTGCTAGAAGTGTGGGGCAGGGGAATGAGCAGTTCTTC. Amino acid sequence: CSARSVGQGNEQFF.

This clonotype turned up a few times. This chain joins TRBV6-1 and TRBJ2-5; 7 bases map to TRBD1. V dropped 2 bases and J dropped 1; count of bases not matched to a gene: 7. Looked up from germline, CDR1 is MNHNS and CDR2 is SASEGT. The CDR3 length is 16 residues. CDR3 loop: CASSEMRGPSQETQYF. CDR3 nucleotides: TGTGCCAGCAGTGAAATGAGGGGGCCGTCCCAAGAGACCCAGTACTTC.

This clonotype was seen at least ten times. The gene calls are TRBV11-2 and TRBJ2-3; no firm D call. This CDR3 has 15 residues. Trimming stripped 4 bases from V and 0 bases from J, with 11 bases between. Germline assignment: CDR1 SGHAT and CDR2 FQNNGV. The DNA for the CDR3 is TGTGCCAGCAGCTCCGTTCGAGCCAGCACAGATACGCAGTATTTT. Translated, it gives CASSSVRASTDTQYF. Full variable domain (outside the CDR3, taken from reference TRBV11-2 and TRBJ2-3): EAGVAQSPRYKIIEKRQSVAFWCNPISGHATLYWYQQILGQGPKLLIQFQNNGVVDDSQLPKDRFSAERLKGVDSTLKIQPAKLEDSAVYLCASSSVRASTDTQYFGPGTRLTVL.

There are many counts of this clonotype. This chain connects TRBV2 to TRBJ2-2; TRBD2 is a possible D gene (6 bases). Germline-derived CDR1 and CDR2 are SNHLY and FYNNEI. Trimming left V 6 bases short and J 0 bases short, with 11 bases between. The length of the CDR3 is 15 residues. The CDR3 nucleotides are TGTGCCAGCAGGTTTCGGGAGTCGAACACCGGGGAGCTGTTTTTT. This sequence encodes CASRFRESNTGELFF.

At least ten counts were recorded for this clonotype. This chain joins TRBV7-2 and TRBJ1-1; D perhaps matches TRBD1 (5 bases). This CDR3 has 15 amino acids. V shed 5 bases and J shed 5 bases, with 18 bases lying between them. The germline CDR1 and CDR2 sequences are SGHTA and FQGNSA. The CDR3 region has the DNA TGTGCCAGCAGCCCCCCCCAGGGATTTCGGACTGAAGCTTTCTTT. Encoded protein: CASSPPQGFRTEAFF.

At least ten counts were recorded for this clonotype. V gene TRBV18 combines with J gene TRBJ2-5; D not resolved. The V and J ends lost 3 bases and 1 base respectively, with 6 bases between them. CDR3 size: 13 residues. Germline CDR1 KGHSH, CDR2 LQKENI. The CDR3 region is CASSPKVQETQYF. DNA for the CDR3: TGTGCCAGCTCACCTAAGGTCCAAGAGACCCAGTACTTC.

This clonotype has ten or more counts. V usage is TRBV13 and J usage is TRBJ2-7; D possibly uses TRBD1 or TRBD2 (5 bases each). V lost 4 bases and J 5 bases, leaving 18 bases between the germline ends. The CDR3 totals 15 residues. Germline CDR1 reads PRHDT; CDR2 reads FYEKMQ (reference sequence). The CDR3 DNA follows: TGTGCCAGCAGCTCCAAGGGACCGAGTGCCGACGAGCAGTACTTC. Protein sequence: CASSSKGPSADEQYF. The whole variable domain, filled in from reference TRBV13 and TRBJ2-7, reads AAGVIQSPRHLIKEKRETATLKCYPIPRHDTVYWYQQGPGQDPQFLISFYEKMQSDKGSIPDRFSAQQFSDYHSELNMSSLELGDSALYFCASSSKGPSADEQYFGPGTRLTVT.

In its sample, this clonotype was seen many times. The J gene is TRBJ1-1, the V gene TRBV11-2, with D unresolved. The CDR3 has 15 amino acids. V lost 0 bases, J lost 0 bases, and 8 bases lay in between. From germline, CDR1 is SGHAT and CDR2 FQNNGV. The CDR3 DNA follows: TGTGCCAGCAGCTTAGACTGGACGATGAACACTGAAGCTTTCTTT. Translated: CASSLDWTMNTEAFF.